The entry that follows covers one T cell receptor beta chain sequence. There are many counts of this clonotype. Its antigen is unknown. One base away there is no much larger clone; base qualities are not given. The data belong to a study of response to subunit inactivated influenza vaccine (dated by TCRdb to the late 2010s). With regard to the full study: The study used deep quantitative T cell receptor repertoire profiling to track responses to a trivalent subunit inactivated influenza vaccine.

Overall study outcomes, separate from this receptor: According to the authors, only a limited number of new T cells may be recruited by each seasonal influenza vaccination.

The receptor library was made with RT-PCR. Sequencer: Illumina HiSeq 2500. TCRdb's own reprocessing of the public reads used fastp at Q25 and MiXCR and kept productive beta chains. Identical CDR3 proteins give one entry, which carries the most common genes and DNA. For this sample the table gives 490,000 or so distinct CDR3 sequences, of which around 8% were detected only once. The ten largest account for 13% of the sample. V ends up 1 base short and J 1 base short, with an unmatched junction base count of 6. In the germline V gene (reference sequence), CDR1 corresponds to LGHDT and CDR2 to YNNKEL. From the cysteine up to the phenylalanine, the CDR3 has a length of 17 residues. Only CDR3 DNA remains: 51 bases, in frame from the first base.

The sequencing used PBMCs from blood, collected 23 months after vaccination. The chain joins TRBV3-1 to TRBJ2-5, with 10 middle bases fitting TRBD1. The sequence came from a man in his fifties or sixties who received an inactivated influenza vaccine. Donor details come from another sample of the same person, matched by shared clones. The nucleotide sequence is TGTGCCAGCAGCCAAGTCAGAGGACAGGGGGGCCAAGAGACCCAGTACTTC. This encodes CASSQVRGQGGQETQYF.